These 18 T cell receptor beta chains were all obtained from the same sample, sequenced in a study of T cell responses to AZD1222 COVID-19 vaccine (dated by TCRdb to about 2021). Reading the label with the study, this specimen's time point is: about 28 days (+/-7) after the second vaccine dose. The method behind the library was the immunoSEQ multiplex PCR assay. TCRdb's version of the immuneACCESS table is confined to in-frame rearrangements and falls short of the full clone set. An unresolved V gene accounts for under half of the shortfall where checked; the remainder is of unknown origin. For this sample there are some 98,000 clones; around 85% appear just once. The biggest ten clones account for approximately 14% of the sample. Sequencing used peripheral blood, obtained 28 days after the second AZD1222 dose. These receptor sequences come from an adult who received the AZD1222 COVID-19 vaccine.

V gene TRBV10-3 combines with J gene TRBJ1-2, with a tentative D call TRBD1 (5 bases). The CDR3 has 15 amino acids. CDR1 and CDR2 (germline): ENHRY, SYGVKD. V lost 3 bases to trimming and J lost 1 base, with 12 bases between them. The CDR3 DNA is TGTGCCATCAGTGACGACAGTCGACTTAACTATGGCTACACCTTC. It translates to CAISDDSRLNYGYTF.

The J gene is TRBJ1-1, the V gene TRBV6-6, with D maybe TRBD1 (6 bases). V was cut by 5 bases and J by 7 bases, with 17 bases left in between. Germline CDR1 reads MNHNY; CDR2 reads SVGAGI (reference sequence). There are 14 residues in the CDR3. CDR3 sequence reads: CASSTSRTVLEAFF. For the CDR3, the DNA is TGTGCCAGCAGTACCTCCAGGACAGTCCTTGAAGCTTTCTTT.

This clone came up once. The rearrangement joins TRBV19 to TRBJ2-7; TRBD2 agrees at 8 bases. CDR3 length: 14 amino acids. V dropped 6 bases and J dropped 0; count of bases not matched to a gene: 4. Germline values: CDR1 LNHDA, CDR2 SQIVND (reference sequence). CDR3 region: CASRLAESSYEQYF. Here the CDR3 DNA reads TGTGCCAGTAGACTAGCGGAAAGCTCCTACGAGCAGTACTTC.

The chain uses TRBV14 and TRBJ2-7, with 12 bases lining up with TRBD1. There are 17 residues in the CDR3. V trimming: 0 bases; J trimming: 6 bases; junction bases outside the gene matches: 9. Germline V gene sequence: CDR1 SGHDN, CDR2 FVKESK. The CDR3 is CASSQDWDRGRKGEQYF. CDR3 sequence (DNA): TGTGCCAGCAGCCAAGATTGGGACAGGGGGCGTAAGGGCGAGCAGTACTTC.

This clone was recorded once. This chain joins TRBV7-2 and TRBJ2-7; D unresolved. The CDR3 runs 12 residues. Trimming removed 5 bases from V and 2 bases from J, with 7 bases in between. The germline gives CDR1 SGHTA, CDR2 FQGNSA. Written as DNA, the CDR3 is TGTGCCAGCAGCCAGACAACCTACGAGCAGTACTTC. It encodes CASSQTTYEQYF. The whole variable domain, remainder taken from reference TRBV7-2 and TRBJ2-7, is GAGVSQSPSNKVTEKGKDVELRCDPISGHTALYWYRQSLGQGLEFLIYFQGNSAPDKSGLPSDRFSAERTGGSVSTLTIQRTQQEDSAVYLCASSQTTYEQYFGPGTRLTVT.

Here the CDR3 reads CASSSGGRNYEQYF. CDR3 DNA: TGTGCCAGCAGCTCCGGGGGACGGAACTACGAGCAGTACTTC. V is TRBV7-9 and J is TRBJ2-7; maybe TRBD2 (6 bases). Trimming cost V 4 bases and J 3 bases, with 13 bases left between them. The CDR3 runs to 14 residues. Germline CDR1 reads SEHNR; CDR2 reads FQNEAQ (reference sequence).

This clone was seen a few times. The V call is TRBV7-9, the J call TRBJ2-1; tentatively, D is TRBD2 (6 bases). The germline V gene encodes CDR1 SEHNR and CDR2 FQNEAQ (reference sequence). V was pared by 5 bases and J by 5 bases, with 19 bases between. The CDR3 has 16 amino acids. The CDR3 DNA reads as TGTGCCAGCAGCCGATACGGGGGAAATCTGAACAATGAGCAGTTCTTC. This sequence encodes CASSRYGGNLNNEQFF.

The V gene is TRBV5-1, the J gene TRBJ1-4; possible D gene TRBD1, 5 bases. Between the trimmed V and J ends, which lost 2 bases and 4 bases, there was a span of 18 bases. The CDR3 is made up of 17 amino acids. The germline gives CDR1 SGHRS, CDR2 YFSETQ. The CDR3 DNA sequence: TGCGCCAGCAGCTTAAGGGGTGAGCGGTCGAGTAATGAAAAACTGTTTTTT. Translated, it gives CASSLRGERSSNEKLFF. Filled out from reference TRBV5-1 and TRBJ1-4, the complete variable domain reads KAGVTQTPRYLIKTRGQQVTLSCSPISGHRSVSWYQQTPGQGLQFLFEYFSETQRNKGNFPGRFSGRQFSNSRSEMNVSTLELGDSALYLCASSLRGERSSNEKLFFGSGTQLSVL.

The rearrangement joins TRBV20-1 to TRBJ1-1; no definite D call. CDR1 is DFQATT, CDR2 SNEGSKA, per germline (reference sequence). This CDR3 has 11 residues. CDR3 DNA sequence: TGCAGCGTCGAGGCGAACACTGAAGCTTTCTTT. It codes for CSVEANTEAFF.

The rearrangement uses TRBV3-1 (or the pseudogene TRBV3-2) and TRBJ2-7, with D tentatively TRBD1 or TRBD2 (5 bases each). The CDR3 covers 12 residues. Germline CDR1 and CDR2: LGHDT and YNNKEL (reference sequence). The ends were cut back, 4 bases at V and 3 bases at J, with 7 bases in the middle. CDR3 sequence: CASSRDGYEQYF. In DNA form, the CDR3 reads TGTGCCAGCAGCCGGGACGGCTACGAGCAGTACTTC.

The chain couples TRBV5-1 to TRBJ2-1; D gene uncertain. Germline-derived CDR1 and CDR2 are SGHRS and YFSETQ. Trimming stripped 0 bases from V and 5 bases from J, with 12 bases between. The CDR3 loop spans 15 amino acids. CDR3 in DNA: TGCGCCAGCAGCTTGGCCTGGATTTCCGACAATGAGCAGTTCTTC. Amino acid sequence: CASSLAWISDNEQFF. The full variable domain, with the rest looked up from reference TRBV5-1 and TRBJ2-1, is KAGVTQTPRYLIKTRGQQVTLSCSPISGHRSVSWYQQTPGQGLQFLFEYFSETQRNKGNFPGRFSGRQFSNSRSEMNVSTLELGDSALYLCASSLAWISDNEQFFGPGTRLTVL.

V usage is TRBV5-1 and J usage is TRBJ2-5, with TRBD2 as a possible D gene (5 bases). This CDR3 region has 16 residues. Trimming removed 5 bases at V and 3 bases at J, with 20 bases between. The germline gives CDR1 SGHRS, CDR2 YFSETQ. The CDR3 sequence: CASSDGRVTGEETQYF. The CDR3 DNA reads TGCGCCAGCAGTGACGGTCGGGTCACCGGGGAAGAGACCCAGTACTTC.

The chain combines TRBV2 with TRBJ2-3; D is possibly TRBD1 or TRBD2 (5 bases each). Looked up from germline, CDR1 is SNHLY and CDR2 is FYNNEI. The V end was cut by 7 bases, the J end by 2 bases, with 16 bases between. This CDR3 region has 15 residues. The CDR3 region has the DNA TGTGCCAGCAAACGTTTAGGGACCTACACAGATACGCAGTATTTT. Its translation: CASKRLGTYTDTQYF.

This clone was recorded only once. The chain recombines TRBV11-2 with TRBJ1-1; D unresolved. Between the trimmed V and J ends, which lost 1 base and 2 bases, there was a span of 8 bases. The CDR3 has 14 residues. Looked up from germline, CDR1 is SGHAT and CDR2 is FQNNGV. The CDR3 spells CASSLALGNTEAFF. The DNA for the CDR3 is TGTGCCAGCAGCTTAGCTCTGGGTAACACTGAAGCTTTCTTT.

The chain is built from TRBV7-6 and TRBJ2-5; D gene ambiguous. The CDR3 is 14 amino acids. Germline lookup yields CDR1 SGHVS and CDR2 FNYEAQ. V lost 1 base to trimming and J lost 5 bases, with 11 bases between them. CDR3 protein: CASSLGLVRETQYF. CDR3 bases: TGTGCCAGCAGCTTAGGCCTAGTACGGGAGACCCAGTACTTC.

The chain couples TRBV3-1 (or the pseudogene TRBV3-2) to TRBJ1-2, with 9 positions matching TRBD1. Germline lookup yields CDR1 LGHDT and CDR2 YNNKEL (reference sequence). This CDR3 has 16 amino acids. V lost 6 bases, J lost 0 bases, and 8 bases stayed unmatched. CDR3 nucleotide sequence: TGTGCCAGCAGGGGACAGGGAGGGGAGACTAACTATGGCTACACCTTC. As protein: CASRGQGGETNYGYTF.

This clone was detected only once. The rearrangement uses TRBV11-1 and TRBJ1-2; perhaps TRBD1 as D (5 bases). The CDR3 covers 12 residues. Per germline, CDR1 SGHAT and CDR2 FQDESV (reference sequence). Trimming pared 5 bases from V and 2 bases from J, leaving 6 bases between. The CDR3 DNA is TGTGCCAGCAGCAGGGGAAACTATGGCTACACCTTC. The encoded protein is CASSRGNYGYTF.

V and J are TRBV9 and TRBJ1-2, with 9 bases identical to TRBD1. From germline, CDR1 is SGDLS and CDR2 YYNGEE. V lost 3 bases, J lost 7 bases, and 7 bases stayed unmatched. The CDR3 is 14 amino acids. The CDR3: CASSGGQGFRGYTF. CDR3 DNA: TGTGCCAGCAGCGGGGGACAGGGATTTCGTGGCTACACCTTC.